This T cell receptor (beta chain) was documented in a study of patients and donors after allogeneic stem cell transplantation. Trimming shortened V by 1 base and J by 4 bases, and 14 bases separated the two germline ends. The V gene's germline CDR1 is DFQATT and CDR2 SNEGSKA (reference sequence). This CDR3 spans 14 amino acids. This clonotype showed up many times. One entry per CDR3 protein, called by TCRdb with MiXCR from the RT-PCR reads. The sample yields 15,000 to 20,000 distinct CDR3 sequences, around 5% seen once. Sample: blood, either unsorted or a sorted T cell fraction (not recorded which). The chain uses TRBV20-1 and TRBJ2-7; D gene ambiguous. This receptor was taken from a human donor who was either an allogeneic HSCT recipient or a stem cell or donor lymphocyte infusion donor (not recorded which). It is not recorded whose cells these are; they may come from a transplant donor. CDR3 loop: CSARVPSVNYEQYF. CDR3 sequence (DNA): TGCAGTGCTAGAGTGCCATCCGTTAATTACGAGCAGTACTTC.